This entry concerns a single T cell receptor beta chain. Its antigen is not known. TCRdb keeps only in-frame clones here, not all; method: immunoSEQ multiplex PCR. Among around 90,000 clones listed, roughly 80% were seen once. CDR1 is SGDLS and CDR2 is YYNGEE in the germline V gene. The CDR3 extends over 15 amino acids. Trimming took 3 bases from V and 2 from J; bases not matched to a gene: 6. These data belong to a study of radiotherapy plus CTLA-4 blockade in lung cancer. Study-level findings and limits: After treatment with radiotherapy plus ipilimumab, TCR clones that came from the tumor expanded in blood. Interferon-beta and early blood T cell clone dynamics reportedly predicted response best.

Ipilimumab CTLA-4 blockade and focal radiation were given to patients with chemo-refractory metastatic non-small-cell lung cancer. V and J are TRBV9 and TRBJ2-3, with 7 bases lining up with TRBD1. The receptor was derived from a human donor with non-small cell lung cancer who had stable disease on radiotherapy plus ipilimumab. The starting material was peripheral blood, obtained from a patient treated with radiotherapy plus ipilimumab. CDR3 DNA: TGTGCCAGCAGCGCCAAGACAGGGTACACAGATACGCAGTATTTT. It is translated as CASSAKTGYTDTQYF. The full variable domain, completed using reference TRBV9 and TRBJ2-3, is DSGVTQTPKHLITATGQRVTLRCSPRSGDLSVYWYQQSLDQGLQFLIQYYNGEERAKGNILERFSAQQFPDLHSELNLSSLELGDSALYFCASSAKTGYTDTQYFGPGTRLTVL.